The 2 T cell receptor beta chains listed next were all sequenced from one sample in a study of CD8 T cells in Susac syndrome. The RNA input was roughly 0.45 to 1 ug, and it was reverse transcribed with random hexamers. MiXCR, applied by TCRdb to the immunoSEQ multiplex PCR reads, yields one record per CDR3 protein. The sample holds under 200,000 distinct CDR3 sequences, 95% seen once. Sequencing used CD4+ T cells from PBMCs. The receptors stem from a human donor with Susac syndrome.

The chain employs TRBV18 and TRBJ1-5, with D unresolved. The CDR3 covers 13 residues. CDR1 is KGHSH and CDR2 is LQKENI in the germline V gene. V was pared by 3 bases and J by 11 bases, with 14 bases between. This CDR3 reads CASSPSFHASQHF. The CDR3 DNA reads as TGTGCCAGCTCACCGTCTTTTCACGCGTCCCAGCATTTT.

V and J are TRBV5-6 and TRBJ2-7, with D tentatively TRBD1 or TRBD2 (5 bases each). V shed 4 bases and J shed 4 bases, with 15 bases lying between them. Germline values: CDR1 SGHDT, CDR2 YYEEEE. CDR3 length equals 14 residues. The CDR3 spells CASSPGPQLYEQYF. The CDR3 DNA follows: TGTGCCAGCAGCCCGGGACCCCAACTTTACGAGCAGTACTTC. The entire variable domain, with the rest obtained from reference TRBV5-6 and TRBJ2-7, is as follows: DAGVTQSPTHLIKTRGQQVTLRCSPKSGHDTVSWYQQALGQGPQFIFQYYEEEERQRGNFPDRFSGHQFPNYSSELNVNALLLGDSALYLCASSPGPQLYEQYFGPGTRLTVT.